One and the same sample provided the 32 T cell receptor beta chains below, sequenced in a study of blood T cells in healthy people across ages. A second PCR of roughly 6 to 12 cycles used a sample-barcoded 5' primer and a J-beta primer mix. TCRdb called the 5' RACE reads again in MiXCR, with one record for every CDR3 protein. The data hold 1.5 million to 2 million distinct CDR3 sequences, with around half observed a single time. Sequencing was done on a sample of blood. The receptors shown here come from a woman between 35 and 50 years old in good health.

This clonotype has more than one count but fewer than ten. This chain links TRBV28 with TRBJ2-6, with D maybe TRBD2 (6 bases). The CDR3 length is 16 residues. Per the germline V gene, CDR1 is MDHEN and CDR2 is SYDVKM. Deletions cut 2 bases from V and 2 bases from J, with 10 bases between. CDR3 amino acids: CASSLTGGPGANVLTF. As DNA, the CDR3 is TGTGCCAGCAGTTTAACCGGAGGGCCTGGGGCCAACGTCCTGACTTTC.

This clonotype was seen a handful of times. V and J are TRBV4-3 and TRBJ2-1, with 9 bases lining up with TRBD2. Unmatched junction bases numbered 15, after V lost 8 bases and J lost 7 bases. The germline gives CDR1 LGHNA, CDR2 YSLEER. CDR3 length equals 16 residues. The chain's CDR3 is CASAETVGGGANEQFF. The DNA of the CDR3 is TGCGCCAGCGCAGAGACCGTTGGCGGGGGGGCGAATGAGCAGTTCTTC.

V gene TRBV6-5 combines with J gene TRBJ2-1; the match to TRBD2 covers 14 bases. CDR1 and CDR2 (germline): MNHEY, SVGAGI. J lost 10 bases, V lost 4 bases, and 3 bases had no gene match. This CDR3 contains 14 residues. The CDR3 coding sequence is TGTGCCAGCAGTTTCGGACTAGCGGGGGGAGAGCAGTTCTTC. It yields the protein CASSFGLAGGEQFF.

The chain couples TRBV25-1 to TRBJ1-1; D call uncertain. V was trimmed by 2 bases and J by 0 bases, leaving 4 bases between them. CDR1 is MGHDK, CDR2 SYGVNS, per germline. The CDR3 loop spans 13 amino acids. CDR3 DNA sequence: TGTGCCAGCAGTGAAAGAATGAACACTGAAGCTTTCTTT. Its protein product is CASSERMNTEAFF.

This chain uses TRBV7-8 with TRBJ2-7; the match to TRBD2 covers 15 bases. CDR3 length: 18 amino acids. V was clipped by 6 bases and J by 0 bases; unmatched bases: 9. CDR1 and CDR2 (germline): SGHVS, FQNEAQ. The CDR3, as DNA: TGTGCCAGCAGTCCGGGACTAGCGGGGGGTACTAGCTCCTACGAGCAGTACTTC. Its protein is CASSPGLAGGTSSYEQYF.

This chain connects TRBV2 to TRBJ2-4, with D tentatively TRBD1 (6 bases). The last part of the DNA fits TRBJ2-5 better; the J call may be wrong. The CDR3 is 14 amino acids. Germline CDR1 SNHLY, CDR2 FYNNEI. This CDR3 reads CASIVDSLFGTQYF. The DNA for the CDR3 is TGTGCCAGCATTGTGGACAGCCTTTTCGGGACCCAGTACTTC.

The genes are TRBV25-1 and TRBJ1-4; D not resolved. CDR1 and CDR2 (germline): MGHDK, SYGVNS. The CDR3 spans 13 residues. Trimming removed 1 base at V and 11 bases at J, with 11 bases between. The CDR3: CASSESDRVKLFF. The CDR3 nucleotides read TGTGCCAGCAGTGAATCGGACCGTGTCAAACTGTTTTTT.

The rearrangement links TRBV6-1 to TRBJ1-1; TRBD1 matches at 8 bases. From germline, CDR1 is MNHNS and CDR2 SASEGT. Trimming removed 11 bases from V and 4 bases from J; junction bases left unmatched: 9. This CDR3 is 13 amino acids long. The CDR3 DNA follows: TGTGCCGGACGGAGGACAGGGAGCACTGAAGCTTTCTTT. Its protein product is CAGRRTGSTEAFF.

The chain has TRBV28 and TRBJ2-4; a weak D match, TRBD2 (6 bases). The J call may be wrong; the DNA end is better matched by TRBJ2-7. Germline-derived CDR1 and CDR2 are MDHEN and SYDVKM. CDR3 length: 17 residues. The CDR3 DNA follows: TGTGCCAGCAACGCAGGGACCGATCGACTAGTAGCCTACGAGCAGTACTTC. Translation gives CASNAGTDRLVAYEQYF.

Many counts were recorded for this clonotype. V gene TRBV20-1 combines with J gene TRBJ2-1; possibly TRBD1 for D (5 bases). This CDR3 is 14 amino acids long. Between the trimmed V and J ends, which lost 5 bases and 8 bases, there was a span of 19 bases. Germline V gives CDR1 DFQATT, CDR2 SNEGSKA (reference sequence). CDR3 DNA sequence: TGCAGTGCTGGGCTGTGGGGCTCAGGCGATGAGCAGTTCTTC. Protein: CSAGLWGSGDEQFF.

The genes are TRBV20-1 and TRBJ2-3, with D perhaps TRBD2 (6 bases). This CDR3 contains 14 residues. Germline V CDR1 and CDR2: DFQATT, SNEGSKA (reference sequence). The germline V and J ends were trimmed by 6 bases and 2 bases, with 15 bases remaining between them. For the CDR3, the DNA is TGCAGTGCGCCGGGGACTTACTCCACAGATACGCAGTATTTT. This gives the protein CSAPGTYSTDTQYF.

The V and J genes are TRBV6-5 and TRBJ2-4, with D unclear. The J call may be in error: the DNA end matches TRBJ2-7 better. CDR3 length: 13 amino acids. The V gene's germline CDR1 is MNHEY and CDR2 SVGAGI. CDR3 in amino acids: CASSYDPWNEQYF. In DNA form, the CDR3 reads TGTGCCAGCAGTTACGACCCGTGGAACGAGCAGTACTTC.

The V and J genes are TRBV7-2 and TRBJ1-1, with a possible D match to TRBD1 (5 bases). This CDR3 region has 16 residues. V was shortened by 1 base and J by 1 base, with 13 bases between the two germline ends. Looked up from germline, CDR1 is SGHTA and CDR2 is FQGNSA. The CDR3 coding sequence is TGTGCCAGCAGCTTAGGAGTGCTTGGGGGGAACACTGAAGCTTTCTTT. It encodes CASSLGVLGGNTEAFF.

This clonotype was recorded once. The rearrangement uses TRBV7-2 and TRBJ2-4, with D tentatively TRBD2 (5 bases). The end of the DNA is better explained by TRBJ2-5, so the J call may be wrong. Germline V gene data show CDR1 as SGHTA and CDR2 as FQGNSA. The CDR3 totals 15 residues. CDR3 amino acids: CASSGLSGRFETQYF. CDR3 sequence (DNA): TGTGCCAGCAGCGGTCTTTCGGGGAGATTTGAGACCCAGTACTTC.

Worth noting for this clonotype: An end of the junction differs from the germline gene, which may be a read error. The chain is built from TRBV6-2 or TRBV6-3 and TRBJ2-1, with D possibly called TRBD1 or TRBD2 (5 bases each). Per the germline V gene, CDR1 is MNHEY and CDR2 is SVGEGT. The CDR3 sequence is 14 residues long. The CDR3 is CAGRGTVPYNEQFF. In DNA form, the CDR3 reads TGTGCCGGCAGAGGGACGGTCCCCTACAATGAGCAGTTCTTC.

V and J are TRBV4-3 and TRBJ2-1; TRBD1 matches at 9 bases. The J call may be faulty, since TRBJ2-7 better matches the DNA end. Germline lookup yields CDR1 LGHNA and CDR2 YSLEER. CDR3 length equals 16 residues. The CDR3 sequence is CASSRRQGVTYNEQYF. The CDR3, as DNA: TGCGCCAGCAGCCGCCGACAGGGGGTCACCTACAATGAGCAGTACTTC.

This rearrangement joins TRBV9 to TRBJ2-2; D is tentatively TRBD1 or TRBD2 (5 bases each). Germline assignment: CDR1 SGDLS and CDR2 YYNGEE. V was trimmed by 2 bases and J by 0 bases, leaving 11 bases between them. The CDR3 is 16 amino acids. The CDR3, as DNA: TGTGCCAGCAGCGTCGGGGCGACCGCGAACACCGGGGAGCTGTTTTTT. This translates into CASSVGATANTGELFF.

This clonotype has more than one count but fewer than ten. The rearrangement joins TRBV7-2 to TRBJ1-2; no reliable D call. The CDR3 runs 14 residues. The V gene lost 0 bases and the J gene lost 4 bases, with 9 bases spanning the gap. CDR1 is SGHTA and CDR2 is FQGNSA in the germline V gene. The CDR3 region has the DNA TGTGCCAGCAGCTTAGCTCGGGATTCCTATGGCTACACCTTC. Translating it yields CASSLARDSYGYTF.

The CDR3 coding sequence is TGTGCCAGCAGCCAGAGGGTCACGAGAATGGGTAATTCACCCCTCCACTTT. As protein: CASSQRVTRMGNSPLHF. This chain joins TRBV4-2 and TRBJ1-6; D gene unclear. The CDR3 has 17 amino acids. Germline V gene data show CDR1 as LGHNA and CDR2 as YNFKEQ. The germline V and J ends were trimmed by 3 bases and 6 bases, with 18 bases remaining between them.

The chain links TRBV20-1 to TRBJ2-1; no firm D call. Per the germline V gene, CDR1 is DFQATT and CDR2 is SNEGSKA (reference sequence). This CDR3 region has 12 residues. The V and J ends lost 4 bases and 5 bases respectively, with 9 bases between them. The CDR3 DNA reads TGCAGTGCTACCAGACACGACAATGAGCAGTTCTTC. As protein: CSATRHDNEQFF.

J is TRBJ2-7 and V is TRBV20-1; 7 bases agree with TRBD2. V shed 5 bases, J shed 3 bases, and the junction held 13 bases outside the gene matches. Germline V lookup: CDR1 DFQATT, CDR2 SNEGSKA (reference sequence). CDR3 size: 15 residues. CDR3 region: CSADNTGTTHYEQYF. The CDR3, as DNA: TGCAGTGCTGACAATACCGGGACTACCCACTACGAGCAGTACTTC.

This clonotype was counted between two and nine times. This rearrangement joins TRBV5-5 to TRBJ1-2; 8 bases align to TRBD1. J was trimmed by 6 bases and V by 0 bases; bases with no gene match: 16. This CDR3 contains 18 residues. CDR1 and CDR2 (germline): SGHKS, YYEKEE (reference sequence). The DNA for the CDR3 is TGTGCCAGCAGCTTGGACTCGTGTCAGGGGGCCTTGTGTCATGGCTACACCTTC. Protein product: CASSLDSCQGALCHGYTF.

This clonotype was recorded a few times. The chain uses TRBV7-9 and TRBJ2-3; D may be TRBD1 (5 bases). Trimming stripped 5 bases from V and 6 bases from J, with 12 bases between. The V gene's germline CDR1 is SEHNR and CDR2 FQNEAQ (reference sequence). The CDR3 covers 13 residues. The CDR3 here is CASSPTELDTQYF. In DNA form, the CDR3 reads TGTGCCAGCAGCCCGACAGAATTGGATACGCAGTATTTT.

The chain has TRBV24-1 and TRBJ2-3; D remains ambiguous. V dropped 1 base and J dropped 0 bases, with 16 bases sitting between them. Looked up from germline, CDR1 is KGHDR and CDR2 is SFDVKD. The CDR3 length is 18 residues. This CDR3 is CATSDFFVGAISTDTQYF. The CDR3 coding sequence is TGTGCCACCAGTGATTTTTTCGTTGGTGCCATTAGCACAGATACGCAGTATTTT.

This chain connects TRBV27 to TRBJ2-5, with TRBD2 identical over 8 bases. The CDR3 contains 16 residues. CDR1 is MNHEY and CDR2 is SMNVEV in the germline V gene (reference sequence). The ends lost 2 bases at V and 2 bases at J; junction bases unmatched: 7. The CDR3 region has the DNA TGTGCCAGCAGTTTAGGGGTAGCGGGGCTTCAAGAGACCCAGTACTTC. Its translation: CASSLGVAGLQETQYF.

This clonotype has more than one count but fewer than ten. The chain combines TRBV7-3 with TRBJ2-1, with D maybe TRBD1 (5 bases). The CDR3 is made up of 13 amino acids. The germline V gene has CDR1 SGHTA and CDR2 FQGTGA. The V end was cut by 8 bases, the J end by 5 bases, with 13 bases between. The DNA for the CDR3 is TGTGCCAGCGGCTGGGGCCGCAACAATGAGCAGTTCTTC. It codes for CASGWGRNNEQFF.

CDR3 sequence reads: CAISQGEVGYTF. As DNA, the CDR3 is TGTGCCATCAGCCAGGGGGAAGTGGGCTACACCTTC. The chain uses TRBV10-3 and TRBJ1-2, with 7 bases lining up with TRBD1. Trimming removed 6 bases from V and 8 bases from J; junction bases left unmatched: 6. Germline V lookup: CDR1 ENHRY, CDR2 SYGVKD. This CDR3 is built from 12 residues.

This sequence joins TRBV6-5 and TRBJ2-5, with 8 positions matching TRBD1. Germline V gene sequence: CDR1 MNHEY, CDR2 SVGAGI. V lost 3 bases to trimming and J lost 5 bases; unmatched junction nucleotides: 11. CDR3 length: 16 amino acids. The CDR3 is CASSYFLGQGMETQYF. The CDR3 DNA reads TGTGCCAGCAGTTATTTCCTCGGACAGGGTATGGAGACCCAGTACTTC.

This chain connects TRBV13 to TRBJ1-1; D uncertain. CDR1 is PRHDT, CDR2 FYEKMQ, per germline (reference sequence). V was trimmed by 6 bases and J by 6 bases, leaving 20 bases between them. The length of the CDR3 is 15 residues. The CDR3 loop reads CASSSPGHGKPEAFF. For the CDR3, the DNA is TGTGCCAGCAGTTCCCCTGGGCACGGGAAGCCTGAAGCTTTCTTT.

This clonotype was seen a few times. This chain links TRBV5-1 with TRBJ2-5, with unresolved D. This CDR3 region has 15 residues. Looked up from germline, CDR1 is SGHRS and CDR2 is YFSETQ. With 0 bases removed from V and 1 base from J, the gap between germline ends came to 10 bases. For the CDR3, the DNA is TGCGCCAGCAGCTTGGCGCCGTTGCCCCAAGAGACCCAGTACTTC. The encoded protein is CASSLAPLPQETQYF. The full variable domain, in which reference TRBV5-1 and TRBJ2-5 provide the parts outside the CDR3, is KAGVTQTPRYLIKTRGQQVTLSCSPISGHRSVSWYQQTPGQGLQFLFEYFSETQRNKGNFPGRFSGRQFSNSRSEMNVSTLELGDSALYLCASSLAPLPQETQYFGPGTRLLVL.

This clonotype was seen a handful of times. This chain uses TRBV4-3 with TRBJ1-2, with 8 bases identical to TRBD1. Looked up from germline, CDR1 is LGHNA and CDR2 is YSLEER. The ends lost 0 bases at V and 2 bases at J; junction bases unmatched: 14. This CDR3 contains 19 residues. As DNA, the CDR3 is TGCGCCAGCAGCCAAGATCACGTCTCGTGGTGGACAGGGAACTATGGCTACACCTTC. As protein: CASSQDHVSWWTGNYGYTF.

This clonotype was seen a few times. The chain uses TRBV3-1 and TRBJ2-3; D is undetermined. V lost 0 bases, J lost 8 bases, and 12 bases lay in between. This CDR3 spans 14 amino acids. Germline values: CDR1 LGHDT, CDR2 YNNKEL (reference sequence). In nucleotides, the CDR3 is TGTGCCAGCAGCCAAGATCGGGCCACGGTTACGCAGTATTTT. The encoded protein is CASSQDRATVTQYF.